The entry below describes one T cell receptor (beta chain). What antigen it recognizes has not been identified. Qualities for individual bases were not recorded, and no much larger clone is one base off. The data belong to a study of OX40 agonist ivuxolimab in advanced cancers. About the investigation overall: Ivuxolimab, which targeted the costimulatory receptor OX40 (CD134), was an agonistic, fully human IgG2 monoclonal antibody. Intravenous ivuxolimab was administered to patients every 2 weeks at six dose levels: 0.01, 0.1, 0.3, 1.5, 3 and 10 mg/kg. Of the approximately 54 dose-escalation patients, hepatocellular carcinoma was present in 19, melanoma in around 15, renal cell carcinoma in 9 and head and neck cancer in 9. A male proportion of 70% to 90% and a mean age of around 60 years, ranging from roughly 23 to 90, were recorded for the dose-escalation cohort. Prior anti-PD-1, anti-PD-L1 or anti-CTLA-4 therapy was permitted, and checkpoint inhibitors had been received by less than 45% of dose-escalation patients. Partial responses were achieved by three dose-escalation patients, of whom one had hepatocellular carcinoma and two had cutaneous melanoma. Peripheral TCRbeta sequencing aimed to test whether ivuxolimab altered TCR sequence diversity and caused clonal T-cell expansion. The paper reports the monotherapy dose-escalation portion (N of about 51 patients) of the phase I ivuxolimab trial. What the work shows at the level of the full study, not this receptor alone: Low levels of normalized T-cell clonal expansion were also shown by some nonresponding patients. In partial responders in the 0.1-3.0 mg/kg groups, normalized peripheral clonal expansion was found to be among the lowest, especially among CD8+ T cells. Antigen specificity was not determined for the clonally expanded peripheral T cells. After ivuxolimab, more expanded clones were found on average in CD8+ T cells than in CD4+ T cells. At doses of 0.1 to 3.0 mg/kg, clonal expansion of both CD4+ and CD8+ T cells in blood was seen between baseline and week 6.

Genomic DNA was extracted from sorted cells for sequencing of the TCRbeta CDR3 region. The immunoSEQ Assay was used for sequencing of TCRbeta CDR3 regions. The clones in this table, taken by TCRdb from immuneACCESS, are in-frame only. Not every clone is retained; where verified, under half of the shortfall comes from an unresolved V gene, and the cause of the rest is unknown. Across this sample there are approximately 34,000 clones, with around 90% seen only once. Roughly 53% of the sample rests with the top ten. The CDR3 contains 15 residues, cysteine and phenylalanine counted. Just the 45-base CDR3 DNA is kept, in frame starting at base 1. In the germline V gene, CDR1 corresponds to SGHVS and CDR2 to FNYEAQ. V gives up 2 bases and J gives up 2 bases, and the segment between their germline ends measures 11 bases. The trial excluded patients who had a history of autoimmune disease or who were on systemic immunosuppression. Peripheral blood for TCR sequencing was collected from all dose cohorts at baseline, on cycle 4 day 1, and on cycle 7 day 1. The samples were taken from a phase I, first-in-human, multicenter, open-label dose-escalation trial of ivuxolimab. Adults with locally advanced or metastatic head and neck squamous cell, hepatocellular, melanoma or renal cell carcinoma were enrolled in the trial. Before TCR sequencing, CD4+ T cells and CD8+ T cells were sorted from peripheral blood as separate populations.

This clonotype originated in an adult with an advanced solid tumor such as melanoma, head and neck, liver or kidney cancer. The source was CD4+ or CD8+ T cells sorted from blood, collected in a trial of the OX40 agonist ivuxolimab. The sequence is built from TRBV7-6 and TRBJ2-3; the D gene assignment is ambiguous. The nucleotides are TGTGCCAGCAGCTTATTGCCTTTACCCACAGATACGCAGTATTTT. Translated, it reads CASSLLPLPTDTQYF.